What follows are 31 T cell receptor beta chains derived from one specimen sequenced in a study of early T cells in non-severe SARS-CoV-2 infection. Each CDR3 protein is one row after TCRdb ran MiXCR on the 5' RACE reads. The sample includes about 49,000 distinct CDR3 sequences, around 6% seen only once; the top ten take about 2.8%. The material was whole blood, obtained at baseline. These receptors were taken from an adult who was a healthcare worker with PCR-confirmed SARS-CoV-2 infection or an uninfected control (not recorded which).

This clonotype was counted at least ten times. This chain links TRBV7-2 with TRBJ2-7; D remains unclear. The CDR3 sequence is 14 residues long. Germline V gene lookup returns CDR1 SGHTA and CDR2 FQGNSA. V lost 8 bases and J lost 0, with 14 bases in between. The CDR3 nucleotides read TGTGCCAGCCTGGACGGAAGGAGCTCCTACGAGCAGTACTTC. Its protein product is CASLDGRSSYEQYF.

This clonotype was detected ten times or more. V and J are TRBV18 and TRBJ2-3; TRBD1 is a possible D gene (5 bases). The length of the CDR3 is 16 residues. Trimming took off 2 bases at V and 1 base at J, with 13 bases between the two ends. The germline CDR1 and CDR2 sequences are KGHSH and LQKENI. DNA of the CDR3: TGTGCCAGCTCACCATCCGGCAGGGCGGGCACAGATACGCAGTATTTT. It encodes CASSPSGRAGTDTQYF.

The CDR3 DNA follows: TGCGCCAGCAGCTCGCGGGGCGGACAGGGGGGCTACGAGCAGTACTTC. Translating it yields CASSSRGGQGGYEQYF. This chain joins TRBV5-1 and TRBJ2-7; 10 positions agree with TRBD1. The CDR3 covers 16 residues. In germline, CDR1 is SGHRS, CDR2 YFSETQ. With 3 bases clipped from V and 3 bases from J, the junction kept 9 bases outside the gene matches.

This clonotype was detected many times. The chain couples TRBV12-5 to TRBJ1-1; TRBD1 agrees at 8 bases. In germline, CDR1 is LGHNT, CDR2 FRNRAP. V was pared by 0 bases and J by 8 bases, with 5 bases of the junction left unmatched. CDR3 size: 14 residues. The CDR3 DNA reads TGTGCTAGTGGTTTGGTTCGCAACAGGGGGGAAGCTTTCTTT. This translates into CASGLVRNRGEAFF.

This clonotype was recorded at least ten times. The chain joins TRBV6-2 or TRBV6-3 to TRBJ2-7; 9 bases are a match to TRBD1. The CDR3 extends over 15 amino acids. The V gene's germline CDR1 is MNHEY and CDR2 SVGEGT. V lost 7 bases, J lost 0 bases, and 7 bases stayed unmatched. Here the CDR3 DNA reads TGTGCCAGCACGACCGGGACAGGGATCTCCTACGAGCAGTACTTC. Translated: CASTTGTGISYEQYF.

The chain recombines TRBV5-1 with TRBJ2-2; D call uncertain. This CDR3 is built from 16 residues. In germline, CDR1 is SGHRS, CDR2 YFSETQ. V lost 2 bases to trimming and J lost 2 bases, with 13 bases between them. The DNA for the CDR3 is TGCGCCAGCAGCTTCGGAAGCAGGTCTAACACCGGGGAGCTGTTTTTT. This encodes CASSFGSRSNTGELFF.

This clonotype has only a few counts. V and J are TRBV7-8 and TRBJ2-2; 7 nucleotides match TRBD1. Germline CDR1 is SGHVS and CDR2 is FQNEAQ. The J segment lost 2 bases and the V segment lost 1 base, leaving 4 bases of the junction unmatched. CDR3 length equals 16 residues. CDR3 region: CASSLVGQPNTGELFF. The CDR3 DNA reads as TGTGCCAGCAGCTTAGTGGGACAGCCTAACACCGGGGAGCTGTTTTTT.

In this sample, this clonotype turned up many times. This chain connects TRBV12-5 to TRBJ2-7; TRBD1 is a possible D gene (5 bases). The length of the CDR3 is 14 residues. V was trimmed by 1 base and J by 6 bases, leaving 13 bases between them. Germline V gene sequence: CDR1 LGHNT, CDR2 FRNRAP. This CDR3 is CASGLAMDTSEQYF. DNA for the CDR3: TGTGCTAGTGGTTTGGCGATGGACACTTCCGAGCAGTACTTC.

This clonotype came up many times. The chain joins TRBV12-3 or TRBV12-4 to TRBJ2-7; 8 bases line up with TRBD1. This CDR3 comprises 15 residues. The junction had 4 bases not matched to a gene; V was cut back by 1 base and J by 2 bases. The CDR3 DNA reads TGTGCCAGCAGTTTAGAAGGGACAGGTGCCTACGAGCAGTACTTC. Translated, it gives CASSLEGTGAYEQYF.

This clonotype was seen repeatedly, ten times or more. This chain links TRBV19 with TRBJ2-2; no clear D. The CDR3 has 14 residues. V lost 2 bases and J 4 bases, leaving 8 bases between the germline ends. From germline, CDR1 is LNHDA and CDR2 SQIVND (reference sequence). In DNA, the CDR3 is TGTGCCAGTAGTATAAAGTCCGTCACCGGGGAGCTGTTTTTT. Translation gives CASSIKSVTGELFF. Using reference TRBV19 and TRBJ2-2 for the parts outside the CDR3, the full variable domain is DGGITQSPKYLFRKEGQNVTLSCEQNLNHDAMYWYRQDPGQGLRLIYYSQIVNDFQKGDIAEGYSVSREKKESFPLTVTSAQKNPTAFYLCASSIKSVTGELFFGEGSRLTVL.

This clonotype occurred many times. The chain links TRBV6-5 to TRBJ2-5, with 11 bases that match TRBD2. CDR1 and CDR2 from the germline V gene are MNHEY and SVGAGI. The junction had 8 bases not matched to a gene; V was cut back by 2 bases and J by 6 bases. The CDR3 is 16 amino acids. The CDR3 DNA reads TGTGCCAGCAGTTACGATGGGCTAGCGGGGGGCAAGACCCAGTACTTC. Protein sequence: CASSYDGLAGGKTQYF.

At least ten counts were recorded for this clonotype. The chain links TRBV6-6 to TRBJ1-5; D perhaps matches TRBD1 (5 bases). This CDR3 has 13 residues. V lost 8 bases, J lost 3 bases, and 11 bases lay in between. Germline V gives CDR1 MNHNY, CDR2 SVGAGI (reference sequence). The CDR3 spells CASPRGPNQPQHF. The DNA for the CDR3 is TGTGCCAGCCCGAGGGGCCCCAATCAGCCCCAGCATTTT.

This clonotype has a handful of counts. The DNA of the CDR3 is TGTGCCAGCAGTTTACAGGGGCGTCACACCGGGGAGCTGTTTTTT. Translated, it gives CASSLQGRHTGELFF. The V call is TRBV27, the J call TRBJ2-2; tentative D call: TRBD1 (6 bases). The CDR3 has 15 residues. Germline values: CDR1 MNHEY, CDR2 SMNVEV (reference sequence). The V end lost 2 bases, the J end lost 3 bases, and 10 bases lay between the germline ends.

This chain joins TRBV11-2 and TRBJ2-3; weak D call: TRBD1 (6 bases). Trimming stripped 5 bases from V and 9 bases from J, with 15 bases between. The CDR3 totals 13 residues. Germline CDR1 and CDR2: SGHAT and FQNNGV. DNA of the CDR3: TGTGCCAGCAGCCCTCCGGACAGCTACACGCAGTATTTT. Translated: CASSPPDSYTQYF.

V gene TRBV7-2 combines with J gene TRBJ2-1, with 8 bases that match TRBD2. V lost 5 bases, J lost 9 bases, and 9 bases stayed unmatched. The CDR3 is 14 amino acids. From germline, CDR1 is SGHTA and CDR2 FQGNSA. CDR3 in amino acids: CASSPGGSGVEQFF. The DNA for the CDR3 is TGTGCCAGCAGCCCCGGGGGTAGCGGGGTTGAGCAGTTCTTC.

This clonotype was found many times. The chain employs TRBV5-1 and TRBJ2-3, with D possibly matching TRBD1 (5 bases). The germline V gene encodes CDR1 SGHRS and CDR2 YFSETQ. The CDR3 runs to 14 residues. Trimming pared 0 bases from V and 5 bases from J, leaving 10 bases between. Here the CDR3 DNA reads TGCGCCAGCAGCTTGGTAGACAGCCGAGATACGCAGTATTTT. Protein: CASSLVDSRDTQYF.

In its sample, this clonotype ranks as medium-sized (0.01 to 0.1%). The genes are TRBV6-2 or TRBV6-3 and TRBJ2-1; the D is unclear. The CDR3 is 14 residues long. Germline V gene data show CDR1 as MNHEY and CDR2 as SVGEGT. V was trimmed by 7 bases and J by 0 bases, leaving 10 bases between them. The CDR3, as DNA: TGTGCCAGCAACCGGCCGGGCTCCTACAATGAGCAGTTCTTC. Its protein is CASNRPGSYNEQFF.

The V gene is TRBV28, the J gene TRBJ2-7; maybe TRBD2 (6 bases). The V end was cut by 6 bases, the J end by 10 bases, with 13 bases between. Germline loops: CDR1 MDHEN, CDR2 SYDVKM. The CDR3 is 11 residues long. The CDR3 bases are TGTGCCAGCAGCCTCGGACTATCCCAGTACTTC. Translating it yields CASSLGLSQYF.

Note on this clonotype: A much larger clonotype is one base distant, so this may be a read error. V usage is TRBV12-3 or TRBV12-4 and J usage is TRBJ2-7; TRBD1 matches at 7 bases. This CDR3 is built from 14 residues. The CDR3 spells CASSHTRGTYEQCF. The CDR3 region has the DNA TGTGCCAGCAGTCACACCAGGGGGACCTACGAGCAGTGCTTC.

The chain combines TRBV30 with TRBJ1-1; 7 bases align to TRBD1. This CDR3 spans 12 amino acids. The V gene end was trimmed by 3 bases and the J gene end by 6 bases; junction bases not matched to a gene: 4. Germline-derived CDR1 and CDR2 are GTSNPN and SVGIG (reference sequence). The CDR3 is CAWSPGGAEAFF. In DNA, the CDR3 is TGTGCCTGGAGCCCAGGGGGGGCTGAAGCTTTCTTT.

This clonotype was picked up many times. V usage is TRBV5-1 and J usage is TRBJ2-1; 13 bases line up with TRBD2. Germline V gene lookup returns CDR1 SGHRS and CDR2 YFSETQ. The CDR3 runs to 18 residues. V shed 4 bases, J shed 0 bases, and the junction held 7 bases outside the gene matches. Here the CDR3 DNA reads TGCGCCAGCAGCCAAGGGACTAGCGGGAAGAGCTCCTACAATGAGCAGTTCTTC. Protein sequence: CASSQGTSGKSSYNEQFF.

The rearrangement links TRBV29-1 to TRBJ1-2; D call uncertain. The CDR3 totals 17 residues. Trimming removed 0 bases at V and 1 base at J, with 18 bases between. Germline V CDR1 and CDR2: SQVTM, ANQGSEA. The CDR3 DNA reads as TGCAGCGTTGAAGAATTCGGCGGCAGCTTAATTAACTATGGCTACACCTTC. Encoded protein: CSVEEFGGSLINYGYTF.

J is TRBJ1-1 and V is TRBV5-1; 9 bases fit TRBD1. Trimming removed 2 bases from V and 1 base from J; junction bases left unmatched: 9. This CDR3 contains 17 residues. CDR1 SGHRS and CDR2 YFSETQ come from the germline V gene. CDR3 sequence: CASSLIPGTGRNTEAFF. CDR3 in DNA: TGCGCCAGCAGCTTAATACCTGGGACAGGGCGGAACACTGAAGCTTTCTTT.

Concerning this clonotype: This may be a read error: a much more frequent sequence differs by one nucleotide. The rearrangement joins TRBV20-1 to TRBJ2-3, with D possibly being TRBD2 (5 bases). The CDR3 loop spans 15 amino acids. Germline assignment: CDR1 DFQATT and CDR2 SNEGSKA (reference sequence). V was cut by 0 bases and J by 1 base, with 11 bases left in between. The CDR3 reads CSARERRFGTDTQYF. The CDR3 DNA reads as TGCAGTGCTAGAGAGCGGAGGTTCGGCACAGATACGCAGTATTTT.

This clonotype came up many times. V gene TRBV29-1 combines with J gene TRBJ2-4, with D perhaps TRBD2 (6 bases). Trimming pared 4 bases from V and 8 bases from J, leaving 9 bases between. Germline assignment: CDR1 SQVTM and CDR2 ANQGSEA. This CDR3 contains 11 residues. The CDR3 region is CSVGREYIQYF. The CDR3 nucleotides read TGCAGCGTTGGACGGGAGTACATTCAGTACTTC.

This clonotype was detected ten times or more. The chain uses TRBV6-1 and TRBJ1-6; possible D gene TRBD1, 5 bases. The CDR3 has 13 amino acids. Trimming stripped 10 bases from V and 9 bases from J, with 16 bases between. CDR1 MNHNS and CDR2 SASEGT come from the germline V gene. The CDR3 reads CATESGAVSPLHF. The CDR3 DNA reads TGTGCCACTGAAAGTGGGGCAGTTTCACCCCTCCACTTT.

The genes are TRBV6-2 or TRBV6-3 and TRBJ2-2; 7 nucleotides agree with TRBD1. The length of the CDR3 is 18 residues. The V and J ends lost 2 bases and 3 bases, in that order; junction bases with no gene match: 12. The germline CDR1 and CDR2 sequences are MNHEY and SVGEGT. The CDR3 here is CASSYPASDRDDTGELFF. In nucleotides, the CDR3 is TGTGCCAGCAGTTACCCCGCCTCAGACAGGGACGACACCGGGGAGCTGTTTTTT.

This clonotype showed up just a few times. V usage is TRBV29-1 and J usage is TRBJ1-1; D ambiguous. The CDR3 runs to 11 residues. Germline lookup yields CDR1 SQVTM and CDR2 ANQGSEA. CDR3 DNA: TGCGGGGTCCGGCGGAACACTGAAGCTTTCTTT. This translates into CGVRRNTEAFF.

This clonotype was seen repeatedly, ten times or more. CDR3 sequence: CATSKGTGNQPQHF. The CDR3 DNA follows: TGTGCCACCAGTAAGGGGACAGGGAATCAGCCCCAGCATTTT. The rearrangement joins TRBV15 to TRBJ1-5; 9 nucleotides align to TRBD1. This CDR3 is 14 amino acids long. The J segment lost 4 bases and the V segment lost 6 bases, leaving 4 bases of the junction unmatched. Germline V gene lookup returns CDR1 LNHNV and CDR2 YYDKDF (reference sequence).

Ten or more counts support this clonotype. The chain combines TRBV7-9 with TRBJ1-2; TRBD1 matches at 11 bases. The CDR3 consists of 16 residues. Germline V CDR1 and CDR2: SEHNR, FQNEAQ (reference sequence). V shed 9 bases and J 4 bases; nucleotides not matched to a gene: 13. CDR3 protein: CASHGWTGGDGYGYTF. In DNA, the CDR3 is TGTGCCAGTCATGGGTGGACAGGGGGCGACGGCTATGGCTACACCTTC.

In this sample, this clonotype turned up many times. V usage is TRBV20-1 and J usage is TRBJ2-5; 10 bases match TRBD2. Per the germline V gene, CDR1 is DFQATT and CDR2 is SNEGSKA (reference sequence). The V segment lost 5 bases and the J segment 2 bases; nucleotides outside the gene matches: 11. The CDR3 runs to 16 residues. Here the CDR3 DNA reads TGCAGTGCTTCCCTCGAGGAGCGGGGGGGGCAAGAGACCCAGTACTTC. Translated, it gives CSASLEERGGQETQYF.